The sequence of this TCR beta chain was determined in a study of prognosis after radiotherapy for stage I lung cancer. For the study at large: The period between early 2018 and January 2019 saw the enrollment of stage I non-small cell lung cancer patients. None of the patients had concurrent treatment alongside stereotactic body radiotherapy.

Genomic DNA provided the template from which TCR beta CDR3 was amplified by two-round multiplex PCR. It was primers specific to each TRBV and TRBJ gene that first-round PCR used. TCRdb reanalysed the multiplex PCR reads using MiXCR and keeps one entry per CDR3 protein. The sample lists over 50,000 distinct CDR3 sequences, over 30% seen once, with approximately 8.3% in the top ten. This clonotype is judged medium-sized (0.01 to 0.1%). The germline V and J ends were trimmed by 5 bases and 0 bases, with 14 bases remaining between them. Germline values: CDR1 MNHNS, CDR2 SASEGT. The CDR3 has 16 residues. The genes are TRBV6-1 and TRBJ1-3; tentatively, D is TRBD1 (5 bases). This sequence originates from a donor of 50 years or more with non-small cell lung cancer. This sample comprised PBMCs, obtained before or after stereotactic body radiation therapy (not recorded which). The CDR3 nucleotides are TGTGCCAGCAGTCATTTAGGGGCGGGCTCTGGAAACACCATATATTTT. It specifies CASSHLGAGSGNTIYF.